These 13 T cell receptor beta chains were all obtained from the same sample, sequenced in a study of shared clonotypes between healthy human individuals (dated by TCRdb to the early 2020s). Library preparation used the immunoSEQ multiplex PCR assay. As stored in TCRdb, this immuneACCESS dataset retains in-frame rearrangements with V and J assigned. A fraction of the clones does not appear; measured against another copy, unresolved V genes explain less than half of the discrepancy, and the remainder lacks a known reason. A total of 980,000 or so clones appear in this sample, less than 85% of them only once. Approximately 1.5% of the sample rests with the top ten. The specimen sequenced was memory CD4+ T cells sorted from blood. In light of the paper, this sample's cell subset or site label describes: CD45RA-negative fraction. The receptor source for this set is a man aged 18 to 30 in good health.

V is TRBV14 and J is TRBJ2-7, with a tentative D call TRBD1 (5 bases). V was shortened by 0 bases and J by 2 bases, with 14 bases between the two germline ends. This CDR3 has 16 amino acids. Germline CDR1 and CDR2: SGHDN and FVKESK. The CDR3 protein is CASSQELTVYAYEQYF. The CDR3 nucleotides are TGTGCCAGCAGCCAAGAGTTGACAGTCTACGCCTACGAGCAGTACTTC. The whole variable domain, remainder taken from reference TRBV14 and TRBJ2-7, is EAGVTQFPSHSVIEKGQTVTLRCDPISGHDNLYWYRRVMGKEIKFLLHFVKESKQDESGMPNNRFLAERTGGTYSTLKVQPAELEDSGVYFCASSQELTVYAYEQYFGPGTRLTVT.

The chain combines TRBV7-2 with TRBJ2-7; 7 nucleotides agree with TRBD2. Germline V gene data show CDR1 as SGHTA and CDR2 as FQGNSA. Trimming at V came to 2 bases and at J to 3 bases, leaving 7 bases not matched to a gene. The CDR3 consists of 15 residues. The CDR3, as DNA: TGTGCCAGCAGCTTAAGTCCTAGCGGCTTCTACGAGCAGTACTTC. Translating it yields CASSLSPSGFYEQYF.

This clone occurred many times. The rearrangement joins TRBV2 to TRBJ1-1; D perhaps matches TRBD1 (5 bases). This CDR3 is built from 15 residues. Per germline, CDR1 SNHLY and CDR2 FYNNEI. Between the trimmed V and J ends, which lost 5 bases and 4 bases, there was a span of 17 bases. The CDR3 coding sequence is TGTGCCAGCAGTCCCCCGGGGCAGCGGGGCACTGAAGCTTTCTTT. It specifies CASSPPGQRGTEAFF.

Points on this clone: One junction end does not reproduce the germline sequence, and a read error may be involved. J is TRBJ2-3 and V is TRBV7-7, with D hard to call. Germline V gene lookup returns CDR1 SSHAT and CDR2 FNYEAQ (reference sequence). The CDR3 length is 15 residues. The CDR3 protein is CASSLGSLSGDTQYF. Written as DNA, the CDR3 is TGTGCTAGCAGCTTAGGTTCCCTCTCGGGAGATACGCAGTATTTT. The full variable domain, with the rest looked up from reference TRBV7-7 and TRBJ2-3, is GAGVSQSPRYKVTKRGQDVTLRCDPISSHATLYWYQQALGQGPEFLTYFNYEAQPDKSGLPSDRFSAERPEGSISTLTIQRTEQRDSAMYRCASSLGSLSGDTQYFGPGTRLTVL.

The gene calls are TRBV18 and TRBJ1-2; D is uncertain. Per the germline V gene, CDR1 is KGHSH and CDR2 is LQKENI. The CDR3 totals 13 residues. V lost 6 bases to trimming and J lost 6 bases, with 14 bases between them. CDR3 in amino acids: CASSPASSDGYTF. The CDR3 DNA reads TGTGCCAGCTCCCCGGCCTCCTCCGATGGCTACACCTTC.

The chain has TRBV28 and TRBJ2-7; TRBD1 aligns across 9 bases. CDR1 and CDR2 from the germline V gene are MDHEN and SYDVKM. J lost 1 base, V lost 5 bases, and 6 bases had no gene match. The CDR3 loop spans 15 amino acids. CDR3 bases: TGTGCCAGCAGTGGGGGGACAGGGATTTCCTACGAGCAGTACTTC. It translates to CASSGGTGISYEQYF.

This chain links TRBV6-1 with TRBJ2-3; D remains unclear. There are 13 residues in the CDR3. Germline CDR1 and CDR2: MNHNS and SASEGT. V gave up 7 bases and J gave up 4 bases, with 12 bases separating them. CDR3 loop: CASTRVFADTQYF. CDR3 sequence (DNA): TGTGCCAGCACTAGGGTCTTCGCAGATACGCAGTATTTT.

The chain employs TRBV19 and TRBJ2-1; perhaps TRBD2 as D (6 bases). CDR1 and CDR2 (germline): LNHDA, SQIVND (reference sequence). Trimming cost V 5 bases and J 1 base, with 15 bases left between them. The CDR3 runs 16 residues. This CDR3 reads CASSHGTLVSYNEQFF. The CDR3 nucleotides are TGTGCCAGTAGTCACGGGACTTTAGTGTCCTACAATGAGCAGTTCTTC. Full variable domain (rest looked up from reference TRBV19 and TRBJ2-1): DGGITQSPKYLFRKEGQNVTLSCEQNLNHDAMYWYRQDPGQGLRLIYYSQIVNDFQKGDIAEGYSVSREKKESFPLTVTSAQKNPTAFYLCASSHGTLVSYNEQFFGPGTRLTVL.

This clone was seen only once. This chain connects TRBV5-6 to TRBJ2-3; D not resolved. The CDR3 consists of 15 residues. V dropped 0 bases and J dropped 0 bases, with 8 bases sitting between them. Germline V gives CDR1 SGHDT, CDR2 YYEEEE. The CDR3 DNA reads TGTGCCAGCAGCTTGGGGACGGTCAGCACAGATACGCAGTATTTT. Encoded protein: CASSLGTVSTDTQYF. Drawing the rest from reference TRBV5-6 and TRBJ2-3, the complete variable domain is DAGVTQSPTHLIKTRGQQVTLRCSPKSGHDTVSWYQQALGQGPQFIFQYYEEEERQRGNFPDRFSGHQFPNYSSELNVNALLLGDSALYLCASSLGTVSTDTQYFGPGTRLTVL.

The V gene is TRBV6-1, the J gene TRBJ2-5; 7 bases match TRBD1. In germline, CDR1 is MNHNS, CDR2 SASEGT. The CDR3 sequence is 15 residues long. V lost 5 bases, J lost 4 bases, and 10 bases stayed unmatched. CDR3 bases: TGTGCCAGCAGTAAAGGCTCGACAGGGCCAGAGACCCAGTACTTC. The encoded protein is CASSKGSTGPETQYF.

The V gene is TRBV20-1, the J gene TRBJ2-7, with unresolved D. Germline loops: CDR1 DFQATT, CDR2 SNEGSKA (reference sequence). This CDR3 is built from 11 residues. The ends were cut back, 6 bases at V and 2 bases at J, with 8 bases in the middle. The CDR3: CSAGSAYEQYF. CDR3 nucleotides: TGCAGTGCCGGGTCCGCCTACGAGCAGTACTTC.

The chain is built from TRBV6-6 and TRBJ1-2; 7 positions match TRBD1. The V gene's germline CDR1 is MNHNY and CDR2 SVGAGI (reference sequence). V dropped 4 bases and J dropped 0; count of bases not matched to a gene: 2. There are 14 residues in the CDR3. CDR3 nucleotide sequence: TGTGCCAGCAGTTTTCAGGGGGCTAACTATGGCTACACCTTC. It encodes CASSFQGANYGYTF.

In its sample, this clone was seen a few times. Other DNA sequences in the same sample also yield this CDR3. This chain uses TRBV18 with TRBJ1-1; D call uncertain. Germline CDR1 is KGHSH and CDR2 is LQKENI. This CDR3 is 12 amino acids long. V was cut by 2 bases and J by 3 bases, with 4 bases left in between. DNA of the CDR3: TGTGCCAGCTCACCAGGGGACACTGAAGCTTTCTTT. Translating gives CASSPGDTEAFF.